The 26 T cell receptor beta chains below come from one sample, sequenced in a study of beta chain features in type 1 diabetes. The study, taken as a whole, reports: Type 1 diabetes patients showed a moderate but significant shortening of TCRB CDR3s in all four CD4+ subsets.

Investigators reverse transcribed all isolated RNA, so they sequenced expressed TCRB transcripts. The repertoire was sequenced with immunoSEQ multiplex PCR; TCRdb's copy has only in-frame clones and lacks some. Of about 340,000 clones in the sample, approximately 13% are singletons; the top ten hold around 0.016%. Their target antigens are unknown. Input material: naive CD4+ T cells from blood. The source of these receptors is a woman aged 18-29 years with type 1 diabetes.

With regard to this clone: This sample also contains other DNA sequences that code for the same CDR3. The rearrangement links TRBV18 to TRBJ1-5; D unclear. The V and J ends lost 6 bases and 4 bases respectively, with 10 bases between them. Germline CDR1 is KGHSH and CDR2 is LQKENI. CDR3 size: 13 residues. For the CDR3, the DNA is TGTGCCAGCTCCCCAGGAGAGAATCAGCCCCAGCATTTT. Its translation: CASSPGENQPQHF.

The chain uses TRBV28 and TRBJ2-1, with 7 bases aligning to TRBD2. In germline, CDR1 is MDHEN, CDR2 SYDVKM. This CDR3 is built from 15 residues. V dropped 4 bases and J dropped 0; count of bases not matched to a gene: 3. The CDR3 protein is CASSYPGGSYNEQFF. The CDR3 bases are TGTGCCAGCAGTTATCCGGGGGGCTCCTACAATGAGCAGTTCTTC.

This clone came up a few times. The chain links TRBV18 to TRBJ2-1, with 8 bases identical to TRBD1. The length of the CDR3 is 14 residues. Trimming cost V 5 bases and J 2 bases; bases outside gene matches: 2. CDR1 KGHSH and CDR2 LQKENI come from the germline V gene. The CDR3 bases are TGTGCCAGCTCAACACAGGGGGCCTACAATGAGCAGTTCTTC. This encodes CASSTQGAYNEQFF.

This clone has a handful of counts. The chain uses TRBV5-4 and TRBJ2-5; TRBD1 is a possible D gene (6 bases). V dropped 3 bases and J dropped 4 bases, with 19 bases sitting between them. The CDR3 length is 16 residues. From germline, CDR1 is SGHNT and CDR2 YYREEE (reference sequence). The CDR3 DNA follows: TGTGCCAGCAGCTGGGGGCCTCGACAGGCAGCAGAGACCCAGTACTTC. It encodes CASSWGPRQAAETQYF.

This chain joins TRBV5-6 and TRBJ2-1; D is possibly TRBD2 (5 bases). The CDR3 runs 15 residues. The V and J ends lost 0 bases and 3 bases respectively, with 10 bases between them. Germline values: CDR1 SGHDT, CDR2 YYEEEE. CDR3 DNA: TGTGCCAGCAGCTTGGGCGGGCACAGCTACAATGAGCAGTTCTTC. Its protein is CASSLGGHSYNEQFF. Filled out from reference TRBV5-6 and TRBJ2-1, the complete variable domain reads DAGVTQSPTHLIKTRGQQVTLRCSPKSGHDTVSWYQQALGQGPQFIFQYYEEEERQRGNFPDRFSGHQFPNYSSELNVNALLLGDSALYLCASSLGGHSYNEQFFGPGTRLTVL.

In this sample, this clone turned up a few times. Here the CDR3 reads CASSSRSSYEQYF. The CDR3 region has the DNA TGTGCCAGCAGCTCTCGGAGTTCCTACGAGCAGTACTTC. The rearrangement links TRBV5-4 to TRBJ2-7; D unclear. CDR1 SGHNT and CDR2 YYREEE come from the germline V gene (reference sequence). The CDR3 covers 13 residues. The V gene lost 3 bases and the J gene lost 1 base, with 8 bases spanning the gap.

This clone was observed a few times. V is TRBV14 and J is TRBJ2-7; TRBD2 matches 9 bases. Looked up from germline, CDR1 is SGHDN and CDR2 is FVKESK. V was clipped by 4 bases and J by 5 bases; unmatched bases: 6. The CDR3 length is 14 residues. CDR3 sequence: CASSRSGRINEQYF. The DNA of the CDR3 is TGTGCCAGCAGCCGTAGCGGGAGAATCAACGAGCAGTACTTC.

This chain uses TRBV2 with TRBJ2-6; 8 nucleotides agree with TRBD1. V shed 6 bases and J 4 bases; nucleotides not matched to a gene: 5. Germline values: CDR1 SNHLY, CDR2 FYNNEI. The CDR3 runs 15 residues. In nucleotides, the CDR3 is TGTGCCAGCAGAGGACAGGGAACGGGGGCCAACGTCCTGACTTTC. Its translation is CASRGQGTGANVLTF.

This clone was seen more than once but under ten times. CDR3 DNA sequence: TGTGCCAGCAGCCCCCAGGGGGAAACAGATACGCAGTATTTT. Its translation is CASSPQGETDTQYF. The chain is built from TRBV7-8 and TRBJ2-3; TRBD1 agrees at 7 bases. The germline V gene encodes CDR1 SGHVS and CDR2 FQNEAQ. The CDR3 is made up of 14 amino acids. The ends lost 5 bases at V and 3 bases at J; junction bases unmatched: 5.

The CDR3 nucleotides read TGTGCCAGTGGACAACTAGCGGGAGGGCCGGATGAGCAGTTCTTC. Its protein is CASGQLAGGPDEQFF. This chain uses TRBV19 with TRBJ2-1, with 13 positions matching TRBD2. From germline, CDR1 is LNHDA and CDR2 SQIVND (reference sequence). The trim removed 8 bases at V and 8 bases at J, leaving 9 bases unmatched. The CDR3 totals 15 residues.

This clone showed up just a few times. This chain joins TRBV5-6 and TRBJ2-6; maybe TRBD2 (6 bases). Germline V gives CDR1 SGHDT, CDR2 YYEEEE. V was shortened by 4 bases and J by 2 bases, with 13 bases between the two germline ends. The CDR3 has 16 amino acids. CDR3 sequence (DNA): TGTGCCAGCAGCATACGGAGGGTAACTGGGGCCAACGTCCTGACTTTC. Residues: CASSIRRVTGANVLTF. Looking up the rest from reference TRBV5-6 and TRBJ2-6 gives the full variable domain: DAGVTQSPTHLIKTRGQQVTLRCSPKSGHDTVSWYQQALGQGPQFIFQYYEEEERQRGNFPDRFSGHQFPNYSSELNVNALLLGDSALYLCASSIRRVTGANVLTFGAGSRLTVL.

This clone was detected only a few times. The chain has TRBV5-1 and TRBJ2-1; no definite D call. Germline V gene data show CDR1 as SGHRS and CDR2 as YFSETQ. The CDR3 has 13 residues. The germline V and J ends were trimmed by 0 bases and 9 bases, with 10 bases remaining between them. CDR3 coding DNA: TGCGCCAGCAGCTTGGTAACGTCTACTGAGCAGTTCTTC. Its protein is CASSLVTSTEQFF.

The rearrangement joins TRBV4-3 to TRBJ2-4; perhaps TRBD2 as D (5 bases). In germline, CDR1 is LGHNA, CDR2 YSLEER. This CDR3 is 15 amino acids long. The V gene lost 3 bases and the J gene lost 3 bases, with 12 bases spanning the gap. The CDR3 nucleotides are TGCGCCAGCAGCCATAAGGCGGCGGGCAAAAACATTCAGTACTTC. Translated: CASSHKAAGKNIQYF.

This clone was seen a handful of times. V usage is TRBV18 and J usage is TRBJ2-1, with a weak D call TRBD2 (5 bases). CDR1 and CDR2 (germline): KGHSH, LQKENI. This CDR3 has 14 amino acids. The V end was cut by 6 bases, the J end by 7 bases, with 16 bases between. CDR3 coding DNA: TGTGCCAGCTCCCGAGACGGGGTGCAGAATGAGCAGTTCTTC. This translates into CASSRDGVQNEQFF.

The CDR3 sequence is CASSQGSGGETQYF. CDR3 in DNA: TGTGCCAGCAGCCAGGGATCAGGGGGCGAGACCCAGTACTTC. The rearrangement uses TRBV7-2 and TRBJ2-5, with 8 bases aligning to TRBD1. Per the germline V gene, CDR1 is SGHTA and CDR2 is FQGNSA. After removal of 5 bases from V and 5 bases from J, the junction contained 7 bases not matched to a gene. The CDR3 consists of 14 residues.

This clone was seen a handful of times. The chain couples TRBV4-1 to TRBJ2-1, with 11 bases that match TRBD2. V shed 3 bases and J 5 bases; nucleotides not matched to a gene: 9. Germline loops: CDR1 MGHRA, CDR2 YSYEKL. The CDR3 is 17 residues long. CDR3 bases: TGCGCCAGCAGCCAGGAAAGACTAGCGGGAACAGACAATGAGCAGTTCTTC. This codes for CASSQERLAGTDNEQFF.

The V call is TRBV4-1, the J call TRBJ2-7; 8 positions agree with TRBD2. Germline CDR1 MGHRA, CDR2 YSYEKL. Germline trimming cut 2 bases from V and 1 base from J; bases unmatched to any gene: 1. This CDR3 is 14 amino acids long. CDR3 nucleotide sequence: TGCGCCAGCAGCCAACGGGAGGGGTCCTACGAGCAGTACGTC. It encodes CASSQREGSYEQYV.

The V call is TRBV7-9, the J call TRBJ2-5, with 8 bases fitting TRBD1. The CDR3 is made up of 13 amino acids. Germline V lookup: CDR1 SEHNR, CDR2 FQNEAQ (reference sequence). V lost 5 bases, J lost 5 bases, and 4 bases stayed unmatched. CDR3 protein: CASSPGGAETQYF. The CDR3 region has the DNA TGTGCCAGCAGCCCAGGGGGCGCGGAGACCCAGTACTTC.

This clone was detected a few times. This chain uses TRBV25-1 with TRBJ2-1, with 13 bases fitting TRBD2. Losses at the gene ends were 6 bases for V and 7 bases for J; bases not matched to a gene: 6. This CDR3 has 15 residues. Germline V gene data show CDR1 as MGHDK and CDR2 as SYGVNS. CDR3 amino acids: CASSPGTSGINEQFF. The CDR3 region has the DNA TGTGCCAGCAGCCCCGGGACTAGCGGGATAAATGAGCAGTTCTTC.

J is TRBJ2-1 and V is TRBV19; 8 bases are shared with TRBD2. Trimming cost V 9 bases and J 5 bases; bases outside gene matches: 15. The CDR3 consists of 16 residues. Germline V CDR1 and CDR2: LNHDA, SQIVND (reference sequence). CDR3 DNA: TGTGCCAGCAGCCCCCATCACGGGAGGGCCGACAATGAGCAGTTCTTC. It is translated as CASSPHHGRADNEQFF.

The V and J genes are TRBV28 and TRBJ1-3, with TRBD1 as a possible D gene (5 bases). Trimming removed 5 bases at V and 6 bases at J, with 17 bases between. From germline, CDR1 is MDHEN and CDR2 SYDVKM. The CDR3 is made up of 15 amino acids. This CDR3 reads CASSTGGAVKNTIYF. In DNA, the CDR3 is TGTGCCAGCAGTACCGGAGGGGCTGTCAAAAACACCATATATTTT.

This clone turned up a few times. V and J are TRBV11-2 and TRBJ2-3; 9 bases fit TRBD1. Looked up from germline, CDR1 is SGHAT and CDR2 is FQNNGV. The V gene end was trimmed by 0 bases and the J gene end by 6 bases; junction bases not matched to a gene: 10. The CDR3 covers 17 residues. CDR3: CASSLDYRGLKIDTQYF. In DNA form, the CDR3 reads TGTGCCAGCAGCTTAGATTACAGGGGGCTAAAGATCGATACGCAGTATTTT.

This rearrangement joins TRBV6-6 to TRBJ1-1; TRBD1 is a possible D gene (5 bases). Germline CDR1 MNHNY, CDR2 SVGAGI (reference sequence). Trimming removed 5 bases from V and 8 bases from J, with 9 bases in between. This CDR3 is 11 amino acids long. CDR3 sequence reads: CASSPGREAFF. The DNA for the CDR3 is TGTGCCAGCAGTCCAGGGCGGGAAGCTTTCTTT.

This clone was observed a few times. This chain joins TRBV7-9 and TRBJ1-4, with TRBD1 matching over 9 bases. Looked up from germline, CDR1 is SEHNR and CDR2 is FQNEAQ (reference sequence). The CDR3 is 19 amino acids. V gave up 5 bases and J gave up 6 bases; unmatched junction bases: 19. The CDR3 region is CASSAAGTGTTLGDEKLFF. CDR3 in DNA: TGTGCCAGCAGCGCCGCAGGGACAGGGACGACGTTGGGGGATGAAAAACTGTTTTTT. The full variable domain, completed using reference TRBV7-9 and TRBJ1-4, is DTGVSQNPRHKITKRGQNVTFRCDPISEHNRLYWYRQTLGQGPEFLTYFQNEAQLEKSRLLSDRFSAERPKGSFSTLEIQRTEQGDSAMYLCASSAAGTGTTLGDEKLFFGSGTQLSVL.

This clone turned up a few times. V gene TRBV11-2 combines with J gene TRBJ1-4; the D is unclear. The CDR3 spans 13 residues. Germline CDR1 is SGHAT and CDR2 is FQNNGV. The CDR3 DNA follows: TGTGCATTAATGGAGCTCCTATGCGAAAAACTGTTTTTT. Its translation is CALMELLCEKLFF.

This chain links TRBV19 with TRBJ1-5; TRBD1 is a possible D gene (5 bases). Per germline, CDR1 LNHDA and CDR2 SQIVND (reference sequence). Trimming stripped 6 bases from V and 5 bases from J, with 20 bases between. The CDR3 has 16 amino acids. The CDR3, as DNA: TGTGCCAGTAGCGCACCCCAGGGATTAGCGGATCAGCCCCAGCATTTT. This gives the protein CASSAPQGLADQPQHF.